These 26 T cell receptor beta chains originate from one sample sequenced in a study of T-cell memory formation after mild COVID-19. A single record per CDR3 protein comes from TCRdb applying MiXCR to the 5' RACE reads. The sample records some 110,000 distinct CDR3 sequences, 9.5% to 15% being singletons. The specimen sequenced was PBMCs or a T cell subset sorted from them (not recorded which). These receptors came from an adult woman who had mild COVID-19 (a few samples of this study predate the infection). Cell type and time point are not known.

This clonotype appeared a few times. The chain has TRBV12-3 or TRBV12-4 and TRBJ1-1; D unresolved. V was cut by 6 bases and J by 4 bases, with 12 bases left in between. This CDR3 region has 13 residues. Here the CDR3 DNA reads TGTGCCAGCAGCCCACGGGGAGGCACTGAAGCTTTCTTT. Amino acid sequence: CASSPRGGTEAFF.

The table lists this clonotype with a few counts. This sequence joins TRBV2 and TRBJ2-3; TRBD2 matches at 8 bases. V lost 4 bases, J lost 2 bases, and 8 bases stayed unmatched. The CDR3 loop spans 16 amino acids. The germline V gene encodes CDR1 SNHLY and CDR2 FYNNEI. The DNA for the CDR3 is TGTGCCAGCAGTGTCGGAGTAGCGGGATTCACAGATACGCAGTATTTT. It translates to CASSVGVAGFTDTQYF.

The J gene is TRBJ2-7, the V gene TRBV7-6, with D perhaps assigned TRBD1 or TRBD2 (5 bases each). The V and J ends lost 1 base and 6 bases respectively, with 10 bases between them. Germline V CDR1 and CDR2: SGHVS, FNYEAQ. This CDR3 contains 13 residues. The CDR3 DNA follows: TGTGCCAGCAGCTTAGGAGGGCAGGGCGAGCAGTACTTC. The encoded protein is CASSLGGQGEQYF.

The chain couples TRBV29-1 to TRBJ2-7; 7 positions agree with TRBD1. The CDR3 consists of 16 residues. Germline V gene data show CDR1 as SQVTM and CDR2 as ANQGSEA. The J segment lost 3 bases and the V segment lost 5 bases, leaving 16 bases of the junction unmatched. The CDR3 sequence: CSVKLIEQGEFYEQYF. For the CDR3, the DNA is TGCAGCGTTAAGTTGATTGAGCAGGGGGAATTCTACGAGCAGTACTTC.

The CDR3 region has the DNA TGTGCCTGGAGCCGGGACGGCTCCACTGAAGCTTTCTTT. Translating it yields CAWSRDGSTEAFF. The chain has TRBV30 and TRBJ1-1; weak D call: TRBD1 (5 bases). Germline assignment: CDR1 GTSNPN and CDR2 SVGIG (reference sequence). CDR3 length equals 13 residues. V dropped 3 bases and J dropped 4 bases, with 12 bases sitting between them.

V usage is TRBV5-1 and J usage is TRBJ2-3, with 11 nucleotides matching TRBD2. The CDR3 runs to 17 residues. Germline V CDR1 and CDR2: SGHRS, YFSETQ. With V trimmed by 1 base and J by 1 base, 5 bases remained unmatched. In DNA, the CDR3 is TGCGCCAGCAGCTTGAACGTAGCGGGGGGGCGCACAGATACGCAGTATTTT. Encoded protein: CASSLNVAGGRTDTQYF.

The chain combines TRBV12-3 or TRBV12-4 with TRBJ1-6; 9 nucleotides line up with TRBD1. With 6 bases clipped from V and 6 bases from J, the junction kept 6 bases outside the gene matches. CDR3 length: 15 amino acids. Here the CDR3 DNA reads TGTGCCAGCAGCCGCCCGGGACAGGGTAATTCACCCCTCCACTTT. Translated, it gives CASSRPGQGNSPLHF.

The sample holds many counts of this clonotype. The rearrangement uses TRBV6-2 or TRBV6-3 and TRBJ2-7; D not certain. Trimming shortened V by 8 bases and J by 3 bases, and 17 bases separated the two germline ends. Germline loops: CDR1 MNHEY, CDR2 SVGEGT. This CDR3 has 14 residues. CDR3 loop: CASSPNWADYEQYF. CDR3 sequence (DNA): TGTGCCAGCTCGCCAAACTGGGCCGACTACGAGCAGTACTTC.

This clonotype was recorded at least ten times. The rearrangement links TRBV5-5 to TRBJ2-7, with 12 bases fitting TRBD1. Germline V CDR1 and CDR2: SGHKS, YYEKEE (reference sequence). CDR3 length: 15 amino acids. Trimming at V came to 2 bases and at J to 6 bases, leaving 6 bases not matched to a gene. CDR3 protein: CASSLEMGQGAEQYF. The CDR3 DNA is TGTGCCAGCAGCTTAGAGATGGGACAGGGGGCCGAGCAGTACTTC.

V is TRBV9 and J is TRBJ2-7, with TRBD1 as a possible D gene (6 bases). This CDR3 is built from 15 residues. V was shortened by 0 bases and J by 5 bases, with 15 bases between the two germline ends. The germline V gene encodes CDR1 SGDLS and CDR2 YYNGEE. As DNA, the CDR3 is TGTGCCAGCAGCGTAGGAGGGGGTTTAGGCGACGAGCAGTACTTC. This translates into CASSVGGGLGDEQYF.

This clonotype was seen a handful of times. The V gene is TRBV30, the J gene TRBJ2-5; 7 nucleotides line up with TRBD1. The CDR3 is 15 residues long. CDR1 is GTSNPN and CDR2 is SVGIG in the germline V gene (reference sequence). V lost 4 bases to trimming and J lost 3 bases; unmatched junction nucleotides: 11. As DNA, the CDR3 is TGTGCCTGGATGAGTCCTCGGACAGGAAAAGAGACCCAGTACTTC. Its translation: CAWMSPRTGKETQYF.

The CDR3 nucleotides read TGCGCCAGCAGTGATTCGGGGGGTACTGAAGCTTTCTTT. Translating it yields CASSDSGGTEAFF. This rearrangement joins TRBV10-1 to TRBJ1-1, with D tentatively TRBD1 (5 bases). The V gene lost 3 bases and the J gene lost 5 bases, with 10 bases spanning the gap. This CDR3 comprises 13 residues. The germline V gene has CDR1 WNHNN and CDR2 SYGVQD (reference sequence).

The chain joins TRBV7-9 to TRBJ2-7; D might be TRBD1 (6 bases). The V end was cut by 3 bases, the J end by 1 base, with 13 bases between. CDR3 length: 15 residues. Germline V lookup: CDR1 SEHNR, CDR2 FQNEAQ (reference sequence). CDR3 sequence (DNA): TGTGCCAGCAGCTTCAGAACAGGGAAATCCTACGAGCAGTACTTC. The encoded protein is CASSFRTGKSYEQYF.

The V gene is TRBV12-3 or TRBV12-4, the J gene TRBJ2-3; weak D call: TRBD1 (6 bases). Trimming stripped 6 bases from V and 2 bases from J, with 18 bases between. The CDR3 is 16 residues long. CDR3 sequence (DNA): TGTGCCAGCAGCCGTCCGAGGACAGCTCTCACAGATACGCAGTATTTT. This encodes CASSRPRTALTDTQYF.

This clonotype was seen repeatedly, ten times or more. The rearrangement joins TRBV20-1 to TRBJ2-1, with D unclear. The germline V gene encodes CDR1 DFQATT and CDR2 SNEGSKA (reference sequence). This CDR3 contains 15 residues. V lost 2 bases and J lost 10, with 21 bases in between. The CDR3, as DNA: TGCAGTGCTAGAATCAGATCCGAAGACCTTTGGGAGCAGTTCTTC. Protein: CSARIRSEDLWEQFF.

V is TRBV19 and J is TRBJ2-1; the match to TRBD2 covers 13 bases. The CDR3 length is 18 residues. Germline V gene data show CDR1 as LNHDA and CDR2 as SQIVND (reference sequence). Trimming removed 4 bases from V and 2 bases from J; junction bases left unmatched: 8. The CDR3: CASSKDRLAGGPYNEQFF. In DNA, the CDR3 is TGTGCCAGTAGTAAAGATAGACTAGCGGGGGGACCCTACAATGAGCAGTTCTTC.

This clonotype was observed a few times. The gene calls are TRBV7-8 and TRBJ2-1, with a possible D match to TRBD2 (6 bases). This CDR3 is 17 amino acids long. Germline V CDR1 and CDR2: SGHVS, FQNEAQ. Trimming took off 5 bases at V and 0 bases at J, with 17 bases between the two ends. The CDR3 nucleotides are TGTGCCAGCAGCGGCACTCACGGGGGTTACTCCTACAATGAGCAGTTCTTC. Residues: CASSGTHGGYSYNEQFF.

The V call is TRBV7-9, the J call TRBJ1-2; perhaps TRBD1 as D (6 bases). Trimming removed 3 bases at V and 0 bases at J, with 23 bases between. Germline V CDR1 and CDR2: SEHNR, FQNEAQ (reference sequence). CDR3 size: 19 residues. The CDR3 region has the DNA TGTGCCAGCAGCTTCACTCAAGGGGACATTCAAGGCTCTAACTATGGCTACACCTTC. Protein sequence: CASSFTQGDIQGSNYGYTF.

V and J are TRBV7-2 and TRBJ2-1; 7 bases fit TRBD2. This CDR3 has 15 residues. Germline V gene sequence: CDR1 SGHTA, CDR2 FQGNSA. The V and J ends lost 8 bases and 4 bases, in that order; junction bases with no gene match: 11. In DNA form, the CDR3 reads TGTGCCAGCTCCTCTGTGGGGGGGGGATACAATGAGCAGTTCTTC. It is translated as CASSSVGGGYNEQFF.

This chain connects TRBV5-1 to TRBJ2-1, with TRBD2 matching 11 bases. The V segment lost 3 bases and the J segment 5 bases; nucleotides outside the gene matches: 10. The V gene's germline CDR1 is SGHRS and CDR2 YFSETQ. The CDR3 covers 17 residues. The CDR3 is CASSYLAGGPRDNEQFF. CDR3 nucleotides: TGCGCCAGCAGCTACTTAGCGGGGGGGCCCCGCGACAATGAGCAGTTCTTC.

The chain links TRBV5-1 to TRBJ2-1; 14 positions agree with TRBD2. Losses at the gene ends were 3 bases for V and 9 bases for J; bases not matched to a gene: 5. Germline CDR1 is SGHRS and CDR2 is YFSETQ. The length of the CDR3 is 15 residues. The CDR3 DNA is TGCGCCAGCAGCTACCTGACTAGCGGGGGGGGTGAGCAGTTCTTC. It is translated as CASSYLTSGGGEQFF. The variable domain in full, with the rest retrieved from reference TRBV5-1 and TRBJ2-1, is KAGVTQTPRYLIKTRGQQVTLSCSPISGHRSVSWYQQTPGQGLQFLFEYFSETQRNKGNFPGRFSGRQFSNSRSEMNVSTLELGDSALYLCASSYLTSGGGEQFFGPGTRLTVL.

The J gene is TRBJ1-1, the V gene TRBV11-2, with 8 nucleotides matching TRBD1. Germline loops: CDR1 SGHAT, CDR2 FQNNGV. The ends lost 3 bases at V and 1 base at J; junction bases unmatched: 10. The CDR3 has 17 residues. CDR3 sequence reads: CASSFGRTGGQNTEAFF. CDR3 in DNA: TGTGCCAGCAGCTTTGGAAGAACAGGGGGGCAGAACACTGAAGCTTTCTTT.

This clonotype came up a few times. V is TRBV24-1 and J is TRBJ2-2, with 10 bases fitting TRBD1. CDR1 is KGHDR, CDR2 SFDVKD, per germline. The CDR3 is 14 amino acids. Losses at the gene ends were 9 bases for V and 7 bases for J; bases not matched to a gene: 7. CDR3 bases: TGTGCCACCGGTAGACAGGGGGCGTTCGGGGAGCTGTTTTTT. It translates to CATGRQGAFGELFF.

The J gene is TRBJ1-1, the V gene TRBV12-3 or TRBV12-4; D is unresolved. This CDR3 region has 12 residues. Trimming cost V 3 bases and J 7 bases, with 9 bases left between them. The CDR3 nucleotides read TGTGCCAGCAGTTTTCGAGGGCGTGAAGCTTTCTTT. It specifies CASSFRGREAFF.

The chain has TRBV2 and TRBJ2-6, with D unresolved. CDR1 is SNHLY and CDR2 is FYNNEI in the germline V gene. Deletions cut 8 bases from V and 0 bases from J, with 5 bases between. CDR3 length: 13 residues. The CDR3 DNA is TGTGCCAGCGTCCCCTCTGGGGCCAACGTCCTGACTTTC. Translated: CASVPSGANVLTF.

The chain couples TRBV15 to TRBJ1-1; no clear D gene. The CDR3 is 12 amino acids. The V gene's germline CDR1 is LNHNV and CDR2 YYDKDF (reference sequence). V was trimmed by 1 base and J by 8 bases, leaving 8 bases between them. For the CDR3, the DNA is TGTGCCACCAGCAGAGTGCCGAGCGAAGCTTTCTTT. Residues: CATSRVPSEAFF.